A single T cell receptor (beta chain) is shown here with its context. This clonotype appeared many times. This receptor's antigen is unknown. No base quality values were provided; no much bigger clone lies one nucleotide off. Stable Graves' hyperthyroidism was defined as the absence of progression to ophthalmopathy over 18 months of follow-up. Hyperthyroidism patients were newly diagnosed, had a disease duration of under 2 months, and were aged 18 to 65 years. Exclusion was applied to patients with uncontrolled infections, other autoimmune diseases, pregnancy or lactation. Diagnoses relied on clinical symptoms, serum thyroxine and TRAb, thyroid ultrasound and orbital computed tomography. PBMCs were isolated from roughly 10 ml of fresh peripheral blood by Ficoll-Paque density gradient centrifugation. Trizol reagent was used to extract total RNA, and RNA quality was then checked on an Agilent 2100 Bioanalyzer.

The TCR beta CDR3 regions were amplified from RNA transcripts. A first-round RT-PCR of the TCR CDR3 used the HTBI primer set with the Qiagen OneStep RT-PCR kit. A second multiplex PCR round built the libraries, followed by size selection and purification. The libraries were sequenced on an Illumina HiSeq2000 using paired-end 100 bp reads. The authors' analysis ran thus. SOAPnuke was used to process the raw data, with reads discarded if the reads contained adapters or uncalled bases, had a mean Phred below 15, or lacked an exact constant-primer or identifier match. High-quality paired reads were merged using COPE v1.2.5, and each unique nucleotide sequence was defined as a clonotype. MiTCR v1.1 was used to align the clonotypes against IMGT TRBV, TRBD and TRBJ reference segments. Only V-J combinations with frequency above 0.0001, covering about 99% of repertoires, were analysed. A TCS score was defined as the ratio of F50 (clonal expansion) to E x V (chaos), with BLOSUM62-based TCRdist applied between CDR3 peptides within each V-J. Welch's t-statistics and random forest reduced approximately 520 V-J features to 13, which were used in a naive Bayes classifier (R e1071). Thyroid-blood repertoire similarity was quantified with the Morisita-Horn index. TCRdb reprocessing: public reads trimmed at Q25 with fastp, clones called with MiXCR, in-frame beta chains kept. Here each entry gathers all rows of one CDR3 protein and keeps the most common genes and DNA. The V and J calls were not made by the authors but by TCRdb's processing. This sample has just under 750,000 distinct CDR3 sequences in its table, and roughly a third of those were observed once. The ten most abundant clones make up around 32% of the sample.

The data were taken from a study of T cells in Graves' hyperthyroidism and ophthalmopathy (dated by TCRdb to the late 2010s). Regarding the research as a whole: Peripheral blood was collected at initial diagnosis, before any treatment. TCR V-J signatures able to tell the groups apart were searched for in a discovery cohort of 95 to 100 patients, of whom fewer than 45 had Graves' ophthalmopathy and 57 had stable Graves' hyperthyroidism. Prospective prediction of ophthalmopathy was tested in an independent validation cohort of about 19 hyperthyroidism patients and 15 to 17 patients who later progressed to ophthalmopathy. The 100 or so discovery patients were randomly split 7:3 into training and test sets. In roughly six Graves' hyperthyroidism patients, the study also compared T-cell repertoires from thyroid tissue with T-cell repertoires from blood. Following sampling, methimazole starting at 30 mg daily was given to hyperthyroidism patients, and high-dose intravenous methylprednisolone was given to ophthalmopathy patients. TCR Vbeta CDR3 sequencing of 140 or so peripheral blood samples (over 40 ophthalmopathy, 75 hyperthyroidism and roughly 17 progressor patients) is reported in the paper.

The paper's findings and limits, for the study overall: In cross-validation, a model built on a 13 V-J signature told ophthalmopathy apart from stable hyperthyroidism with less than 90% sensitivity and around 84% specificity, and in testing the same model reached 80%/75%. Most expanded thyroid clonotypes (frequency above 0.001) were also detected in blood, suggesting blood repertoires may reflect thyroid immune responses. In validation, the model predicted progression to ophthalmopathy with 65% to 71% sensitivity and less than 75% specificity, a median of around six months before onset. No statistical method was used to set the sample size in advance, and investigators knew the group allocation.

The CDR3 holds 15 amino acids from the cysteine to the phenylalanine. CDR3 DNA only is kept here, 45 bases in frame from base 1. CDR1 and CDR2 are drawn from the germline V gene: SGHTA, FQGNSA. Between the V and J ends, shortened by 6 bases and 3 bases respectively, the junction contains 15 bases. This receptor was taken from a woman aged 40 to 50 with Graves' hyperthyroidism. The sequence is built from TRBV7-2 and TRBJ1-5, with TRBD1 tentatively as D gene (6 bases match). The source material was blood. The nucleotide sequence is TGTGCCAGCAGTCGAACACAGGGCCCCAATCAGCCCCAGCATTTT. This translates into CASSRTQGPNQPQHF.